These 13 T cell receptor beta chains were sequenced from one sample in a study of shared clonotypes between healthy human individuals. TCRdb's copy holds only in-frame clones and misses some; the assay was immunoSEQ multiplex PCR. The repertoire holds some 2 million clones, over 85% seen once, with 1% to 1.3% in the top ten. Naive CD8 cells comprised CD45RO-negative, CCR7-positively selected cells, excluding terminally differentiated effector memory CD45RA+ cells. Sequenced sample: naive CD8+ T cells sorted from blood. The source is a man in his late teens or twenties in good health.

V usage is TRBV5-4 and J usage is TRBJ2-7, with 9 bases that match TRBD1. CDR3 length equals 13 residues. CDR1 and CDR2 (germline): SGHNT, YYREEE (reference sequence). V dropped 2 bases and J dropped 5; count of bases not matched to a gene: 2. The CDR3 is CASSLQGADEQYF. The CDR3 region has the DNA TGTGCCAGCAGCTTACAGGGGGCGGACGAGCAGTACTTC.

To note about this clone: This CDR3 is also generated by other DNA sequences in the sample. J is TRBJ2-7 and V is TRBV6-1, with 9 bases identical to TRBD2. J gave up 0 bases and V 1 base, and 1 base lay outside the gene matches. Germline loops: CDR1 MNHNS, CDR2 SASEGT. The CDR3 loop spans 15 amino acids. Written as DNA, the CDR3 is TGTGCCAGCAGTGAAGGACTAGCGGCCTCCTACGAGCAGTACTTC. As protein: CASSEGLAASYEQYF.

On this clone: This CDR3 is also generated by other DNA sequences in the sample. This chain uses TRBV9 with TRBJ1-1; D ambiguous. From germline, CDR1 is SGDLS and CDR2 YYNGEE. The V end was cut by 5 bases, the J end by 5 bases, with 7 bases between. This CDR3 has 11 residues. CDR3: CASSSGTEAFF. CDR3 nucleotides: TGTGCCAGCAGTTCGGGTACTGAAGCTTTCTTT.

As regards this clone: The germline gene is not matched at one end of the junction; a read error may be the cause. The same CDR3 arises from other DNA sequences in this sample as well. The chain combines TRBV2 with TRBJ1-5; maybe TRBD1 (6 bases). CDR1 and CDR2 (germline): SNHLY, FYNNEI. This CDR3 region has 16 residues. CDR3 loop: CASSPFWTDVNQPQHF. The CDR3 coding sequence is TGTGCCAGCAGCCCATTTTGGACAGATGTCAATCAGCCCCAGCACTTT.

This CDR3 is CASSLARLAGLSYEQYF. The CDR3 DNA sequence: TGCGCCAGCAGCTTGGCCCGACTAGCGGGATTGTCCTACGAGCAGTACTTC. The chain has TRBV5-1 and TRBJ2-7, with 11 bases that match TRBD2. Germline trimming cut 0 bases from V and 1 base from J; bases unmatched to any gene: 6. Per germline, CDR1 SGHRS and CDR2 YFSETQ. The CDR3 loop spans 17 amino acids.

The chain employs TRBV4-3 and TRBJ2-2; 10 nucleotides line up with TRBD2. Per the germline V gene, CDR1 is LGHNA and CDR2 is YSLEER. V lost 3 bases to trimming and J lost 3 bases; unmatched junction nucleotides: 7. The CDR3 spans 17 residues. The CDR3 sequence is CASSQTLAGADTGELFF. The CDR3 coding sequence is TGCGCCAGCAGCCAGACCCTAGCGGGGGCAGACACCGGGGAGCTGTTTTTT.

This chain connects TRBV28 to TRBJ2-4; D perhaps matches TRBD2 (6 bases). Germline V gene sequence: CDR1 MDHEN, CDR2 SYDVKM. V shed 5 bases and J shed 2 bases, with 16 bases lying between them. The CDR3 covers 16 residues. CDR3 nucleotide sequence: TGTGCCAGCAGTAGTACCCTCGCGGGGTCCAAAAACATTCAGTACTTC. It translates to CASSSTLAGSKNIQYF.

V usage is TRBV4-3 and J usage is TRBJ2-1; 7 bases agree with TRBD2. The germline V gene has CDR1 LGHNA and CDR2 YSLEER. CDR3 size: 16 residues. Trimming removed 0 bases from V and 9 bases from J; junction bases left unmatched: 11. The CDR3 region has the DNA TGCGCCAGCAGCCAAGAACCCGATAGCGGGCAGCGTGAGCAGTTCTTC. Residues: CASSQEPDSGQREQFF.

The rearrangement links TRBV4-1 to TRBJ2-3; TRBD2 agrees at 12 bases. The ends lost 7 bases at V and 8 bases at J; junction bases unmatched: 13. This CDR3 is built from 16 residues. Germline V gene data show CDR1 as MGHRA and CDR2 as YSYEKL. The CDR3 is CASTPTSGSPWGTQYF. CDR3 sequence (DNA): TGCGCCAGCACCCCGACTAGCGGGAGCCCTTGGGGTACGCAGTATTTT.

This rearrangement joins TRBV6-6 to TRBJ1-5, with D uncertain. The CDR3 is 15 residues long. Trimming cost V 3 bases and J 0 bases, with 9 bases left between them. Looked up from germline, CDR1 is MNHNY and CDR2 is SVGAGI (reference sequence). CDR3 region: CASSYTVYSNQPQHF. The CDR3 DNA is TGTGCCAGCAGTTATACGGTTTATAGCAATCAGCCCCAGCATTTT.

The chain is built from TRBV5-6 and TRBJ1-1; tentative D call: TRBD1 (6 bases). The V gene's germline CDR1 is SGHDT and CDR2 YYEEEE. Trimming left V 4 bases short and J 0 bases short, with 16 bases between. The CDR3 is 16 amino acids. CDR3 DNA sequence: TGTGCCAGCAGCCCTGGAGGGGGGTGGATGAACACTGAAGCTTTCTTT. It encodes CASSPGGGWMNTEAFF.

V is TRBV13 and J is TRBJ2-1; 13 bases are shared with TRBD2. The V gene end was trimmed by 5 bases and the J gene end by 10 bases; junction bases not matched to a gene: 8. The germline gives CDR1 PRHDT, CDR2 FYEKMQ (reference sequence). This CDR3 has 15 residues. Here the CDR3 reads CASSATSGRAVEQFF. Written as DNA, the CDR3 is TGTGCCAGCAGCGCTACTAGCGGGAGGGCCGTGGAGCAGTTCTTC.

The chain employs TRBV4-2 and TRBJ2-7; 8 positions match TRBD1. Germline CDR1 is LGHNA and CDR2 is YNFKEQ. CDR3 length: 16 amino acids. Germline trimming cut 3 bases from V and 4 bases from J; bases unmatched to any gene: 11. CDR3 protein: CASSHGAQDRAYEQYF. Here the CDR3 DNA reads TGTGCCAGCAGCCACGGGGCCCAGGACAGGGCGTACGAGCAGTACTTC.